A selection of T cell receptor beta chains follows, all from one sample in a study of blood T cell repertoires in COVID-19. Generated by immunoSEQ multiplex PCR, the TCRdb table keeps only in-frame clones and is missing some. The repertoire includes 11,000 or so clones, roughly 80% of them detected once, and 35% to 55% sits in the top ten. The sequencing input was peripheral blood. All receptors derive from a man aged 80 or over with acute or convalescent COVID-19. CDR3s include the opening cysteine and the closing phenylalanine or tryptophan. A D gene is named only where the DNA matches it firmly. Clone size is not always given. Where it is, it says once, few, many or a class for expanded clones.

v_gene: TRBV2; d_gene: .; abundance: .; j_gene: TRBJ2-1; CDR3nt: TGTGCCAGCAGAACGGAGCAGTCCTACAATGAGCAGTTCTTC; CDR3aa: CASRTEQSYNEQFF
v_gene: TRBV18; d_gene: .; abundance: .; j_gene: TRBJ2-5; CDR3nt: TGTGCCAGCTCATTTACCGACTTGCGATCGGAGACCCAGTACTTC; CDR3aa: CASSFTDLRSETQYF
v_gene: TRBV3-1/TRBV3-2; d_gene: .; abundance: .; j_gene: TRBJ2-2; CDR3nt: TGTGCCAGCAGTCGGACAGCCGGGGAGCTGTTTTTT; CDR3aa: CASSRTAGELFF
v_gene: TRBV6-1; d_gene: .; abundance: few; j_gene: TRBJ2-5; CDR3nt: TGTGCCAGCAGCCCTGGGGCGGAAGAGACCCAGTACTTC; CDR3aa: CASSPGAEETQYF
v_gene: TRBV3-1/TRBV3-2; d_gene: .; abundance: .; j_gene: TRBJ2-1; CDR3nt: TGTGCCAGCAGCCATACGGTTTCCAATGAGCAGTTCTTC; CDR3aa: CASSHTVSNEQFF
v_gene: TRBV4-1; d_gene: .; abundance: .; j_gene: TRBJ2-7; CDR3nt: TGCGCCAGCAGCCAGGACAGGAGGGCTTACGAGCAGTACTTC; CDR3aa: CASSQDRRAYEQYF
v_gene: TRBV12-3/TRBV12-4; d_gene: .; abundance: once; j_gene: TRBJ2-2; CDR3nt: TGTGCCAGCAGCCCCGGGGGCACCGGGGAGCTGTTTTTT; CDR3aa: CASSPGGTGELFF
v_gene: TRBV19; d_gene: .; abundance: .; j_gene: TRBJ1-6; CDR3nt: TGTGCCAGTAACCCTCGCCGGGAGGGAAATTCACCCCTCCACTTT; CDR3aa: CASNPRREGNSPLHF
v_gene: TRBV5-1; d_gene: TRBD2; abundance: .; j_gene: TRBJ2-5; CDR3nt: TGCGCCAGCAGCTTGGGCGGGAGACAAGAGACCCAGTACTTC; CDR3aa: CASSLGGRQETQYF
v_gene: TRBV7-2; d_gene: TRBD2; abundance: .; j_gene: TRBJ2-2; CDR3nt: TGTGCCAGCAGCTCCCCGGCTAGCGGGGGCCACACCGGGGAGCTGTTTTTT; CDR3aa: CASSSPASGGHTGELFF
v_gene: TRBV28; d_gene: .; abundance: .; j_gene: TRBJ2-7; CDR3nt: TGTGCCAGCAGCACAAACCTGGGGGGTCCCGACCAACTTTCCTACGAGCAGTACTTC; CDR3aa: CASSTNLGGPDQLSYEQYF
v_gene: TRBV5-1; d_gene: .; abundance: .; j_gene: TRBJ2-1; CDR3nt: TGCGCCAGCAGCTTGGCCTACGACTACGACAATGAGCAGTTCTTC; CDR3aa: CASSLAYDYDNEQFF
v_gene: TRBV7-7; d_gene: TRBD1; abundance: .; j_gene: TRBJ2-5; CDR3nt: TGTGCCAGCAGCGCCTGGACAGGGAGAGAGACCCAGTACTTC; CDR3aa: CASSAWTGRETQYF
v_gene: TRBV15; d_gene: TRBD2; abundance: .; j_gene: TRBJ2-1; CDR3nt: TGTGCCACCAGCAGGGGGGGGAACTCCTACAATGAGCAGTTCTTC; CDR3aa: CATSRGGNSYNEQFF
v_gene: TRBV5-5; d_gene: .; abundance: .; j_gene: TRBJ1-1; CDR3nt: TGTGCCAGCAGCTTATTTCCAAACACTGAAGCTTTCTTT; CDR3aa: CASSLFPNTEAFF
v_gene: TRBV28; d_gene: .; abundance: .; j_gene: TRBJ2-3; CDR3nt: TGTGCCAGCAGTTTTGGGGTACTAGAAGCCCGCACAGATACGCAGTATTTT; CDR3aa: CASSFGVLEARTDTQYF
v_gene: TRBV7-8; d_gene: TRBD1; abundance: .; j_gene: TRBJ2-5; CDR3nt: TGTGCCAGCAGCCCCCGCAGACAGGGGCAGGAGACCCAGTACTTC; CDR3aa: CASSPRRQGQETQYF
v_gene: TRBV5-1; d_gene: .; abundance: few; j_gene: TRBJ1-3; CDR3nt: TGCGCCAGCAGTTCCGGGACATCAGAAAACACCATATATTTT; CDR3aa: CASSSGTSENTIYF
v_gene: TRBV7-9; d_gene: .; abundance: .; j_gene: TRBJ2-5; CDR3nt: TGTGCCAGCAGTCCGGGACAAAGAGAGACCCAGTACTTC; CDR3aa: CASSPGQRETQYF
v_gene: TRBV7-8; d_gene: .; abundance: .; j_gene: TRBJ1-2; CDR3nt: TGTGCCAGCAGCTCCGCCGACAGCTATGGCTACACCTTC; CDR3aa: CASSSADSYGYTF
v_gene: TRBV6-6; d_gene: .; abundance: .; j_gene: TRBJ1-1; CDR3nt: TGTGCCAGCACCTTCGGGAACACTGAAGCTTTCTTT; CDR3aa: CASTFGNTEAFF
v_gene: TRBV13; d_gene: TRBD1; abundance: .; j_gene: TRBJ2-6; CDR3nt: TGTGCCAGCAGCCCCATACCGGGACAGGTCAACTCTGGGGCCAACGTCCTGACTTTC; CDR3aa: CASSPIPGQVNSGANVLTF
v_gene: TRBV19; d_gene: TRBD2; abundance: once; j_gene: TRBJ2-1; CDR3nt: TGTGCCAGTAGTATAGCTCGGGAGGTCGTGGGCAATGAGCAGTTCTTC; CDR3aa: CASSIAREVVGNEQFF
v_gene: TRBV4-2; d_gene: .; abundance: once; j_gene: TRBJ1-3; CDR3nt: TGTGCCAGCAGCCAAGATGCGGGGGGCGCGGGAAACACCATATATTTT; CDR3aa: CASSQDAGGAGNTIYF
v_gene: TRBV19; d_gene: TRBD1; abundance: .; j_gene: TRBJ1-5; CDR3nt: TGTGCCAGTAGTATAGGCAGGGGGAGACAGCCCCAGCATTTT; CDR3aa: CASSIGRGRQPQHF
v_gene: TRBV6-6; d_gene: .; abundance: few; j_gene: TRBJ1-1; CDR3nt: TGTGCCAGCAGTTTACAGGGATCCACTGAAGCTTTCTTT; CDR3aa: CASSLQGSTEAFF
v_gene: TRBV6-6; d_gene: .; abundance: .; j_gene: TRBJ2-1; CDR3nt: TGTGCCAGCAGTGCCGCAGGGTCCAATGAGCAGTTCTTC; CDR3aa: CASSAAGSNEQFF
v_gene: TRBV29-1; d_gene: .; abundance: .; j_gene: TRBJ2-7; CDR3nt: TGCAGCGTGGCATGGGGGCTTGGGGAGCAGTACTTC; CDR3aa: CSVAWGLGEQYF
v_gene: TRBV7-2; d_gene: TRBD1; abundance: .; j_gene: TRBJ2-7; CDR3nt: TGTGCCAGCAGCCCCGGGACAGGGGGTTACGAGCAGTACTTC; CDR3aa: CASSPGTGGYEQYF
v_gene: TRBV5-1; d_gene: TRBD1; abundance: .; j_gene: TRBJ1-1; CDR3nt: TGCGCCAGCAGCCCCCGGACAGGGGACAACGCTGAAGCTTTCTTT; CDR3aa: CASSPRTGDNAEAFF
v_gene: TRBV4-1; d_gene: .; abundance: medium-sized; j_gene: TRBJ1-4; CDR3nt: TGCGCCAGCAGCCAAGGACCCCCACAGGGATCTAATGAAAAACTGTTTTTT; CDR3aa: CASSQGPPQGSNEKLFF